This T cell receptor (beta chain) was observed in a study of STAT5B mutations in CD4+ large granular lymphocyte leukemia. Whole-study findings and limits: Without HLA matching, higher CD4+ than CD8+ T-LGLL clonality could reflect small sample size.

V lost 6 bases and J lost 12; bases outside the gene matches: 9. There are 12 residues in the CDR3. Germline V gene sequence: CDR1 SGHTA, CDR2 FQGNSA. Note on this clone: Antigen unknown.

The data were produced by immunoSEQ multiplex PCR, yet TCRdb's version contains in-frame clones alone and is incomplete. Found here are under 35,000 clones, 70% to 85% of them singletons; the top ten hold roughly 2%. The sequence came from a human donor in good health. The sample comprised CD4+ T cells from blood buffy coats. The chain links TRBV7-2 to TRBJ2-5; 8 bases line up with TRBD1. CDR3 protein: CASRSRQGPEYF. The CDR3 region has the DNA TGTGCCAGCAGGTCCCGACAGGGGCCGGAGTACTTC.